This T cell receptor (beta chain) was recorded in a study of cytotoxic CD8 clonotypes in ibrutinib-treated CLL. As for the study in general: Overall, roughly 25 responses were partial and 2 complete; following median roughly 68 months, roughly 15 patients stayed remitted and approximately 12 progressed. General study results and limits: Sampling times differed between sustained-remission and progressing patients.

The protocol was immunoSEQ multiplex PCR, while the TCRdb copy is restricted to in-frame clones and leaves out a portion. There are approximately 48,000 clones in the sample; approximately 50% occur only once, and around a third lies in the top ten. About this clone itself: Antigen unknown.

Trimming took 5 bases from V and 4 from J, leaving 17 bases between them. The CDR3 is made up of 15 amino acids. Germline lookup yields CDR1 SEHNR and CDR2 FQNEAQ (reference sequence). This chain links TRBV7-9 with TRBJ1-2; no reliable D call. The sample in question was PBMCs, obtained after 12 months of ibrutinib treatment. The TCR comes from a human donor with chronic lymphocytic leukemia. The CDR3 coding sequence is TGTGCCAGCAGCCCAGCCCCGTACGGACCCTATGGCTACACCTTC. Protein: CASSPAPYGPYGYTF.